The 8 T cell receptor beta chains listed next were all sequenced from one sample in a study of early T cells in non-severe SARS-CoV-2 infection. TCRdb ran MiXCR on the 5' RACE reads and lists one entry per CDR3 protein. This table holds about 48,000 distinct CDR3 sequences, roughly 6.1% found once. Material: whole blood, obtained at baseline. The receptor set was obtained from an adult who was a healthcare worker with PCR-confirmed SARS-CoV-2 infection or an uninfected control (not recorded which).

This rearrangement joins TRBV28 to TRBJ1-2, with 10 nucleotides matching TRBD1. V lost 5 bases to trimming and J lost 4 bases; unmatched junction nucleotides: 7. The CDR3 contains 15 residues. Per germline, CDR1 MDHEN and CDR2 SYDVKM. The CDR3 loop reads CASSPTTGGIYGYTF. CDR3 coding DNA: TGTGCCAGCAGTCCAACGACAGGGGGCATCTATGGCTACACCTTC.

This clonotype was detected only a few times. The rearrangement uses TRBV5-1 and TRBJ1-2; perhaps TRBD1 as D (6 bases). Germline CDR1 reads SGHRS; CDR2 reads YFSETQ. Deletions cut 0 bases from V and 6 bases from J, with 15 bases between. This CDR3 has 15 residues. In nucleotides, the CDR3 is TGCGCCAGCAGCTTGGCCGCGGCAGGGGTTGATGGCTACACCTTC. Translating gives CASSLAAAGVDGYTF. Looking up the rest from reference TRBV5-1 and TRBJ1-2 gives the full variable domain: KAGVTQTPRYLIKTRGQQVTLSCSPISGHRSVSWYQQTPGQGLQFLFEYFSETQRNKGNFPGRFSGRQFSNSRSEMNVSTLELGDSALYLCASSLAAAGVDGYTFGSGTRLTVV.

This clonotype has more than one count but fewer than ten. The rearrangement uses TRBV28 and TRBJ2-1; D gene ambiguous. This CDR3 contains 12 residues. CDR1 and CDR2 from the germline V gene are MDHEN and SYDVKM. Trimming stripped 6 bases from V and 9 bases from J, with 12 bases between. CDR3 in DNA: TGTGCCAGCAGCTCCCCTTTGGGTGAGCAGTTCTTC. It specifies CASSSPLGEQFF. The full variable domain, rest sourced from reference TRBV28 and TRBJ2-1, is DVKVTQSSRYLVKRTGEKVFLECVQDMDHENMFWYRQDPGLGLRLIYFSYDVKMKEKGDIPEGYSVSREKKERFSLILESASTNQTSMYLCASSSPLGEQFFGPGTRLTVL.

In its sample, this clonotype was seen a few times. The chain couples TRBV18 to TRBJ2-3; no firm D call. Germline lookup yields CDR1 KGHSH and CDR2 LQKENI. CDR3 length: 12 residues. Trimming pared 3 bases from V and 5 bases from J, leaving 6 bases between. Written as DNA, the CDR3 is TGTGCCAGCTCACCTTCTGTAGATACGCAGTATTTT. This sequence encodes CASSPSVDTQYF.

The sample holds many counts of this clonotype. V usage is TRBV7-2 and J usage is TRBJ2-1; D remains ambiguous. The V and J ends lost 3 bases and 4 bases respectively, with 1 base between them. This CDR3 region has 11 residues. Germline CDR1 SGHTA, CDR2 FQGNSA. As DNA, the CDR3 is TGTGCCAGCAGCTTTTACAATGAGCAGTTCTTC. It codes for CASSFYNEQFF.

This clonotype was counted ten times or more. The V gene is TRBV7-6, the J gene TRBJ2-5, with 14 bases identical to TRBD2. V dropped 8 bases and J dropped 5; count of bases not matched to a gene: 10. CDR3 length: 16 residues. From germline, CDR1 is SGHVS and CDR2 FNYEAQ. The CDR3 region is CASFQTSGRAGETQYF. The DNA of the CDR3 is TGTGCCAGCTTCCAGACTAGCGGGAGGGCGGGGGAGACCCAGTACTTC.

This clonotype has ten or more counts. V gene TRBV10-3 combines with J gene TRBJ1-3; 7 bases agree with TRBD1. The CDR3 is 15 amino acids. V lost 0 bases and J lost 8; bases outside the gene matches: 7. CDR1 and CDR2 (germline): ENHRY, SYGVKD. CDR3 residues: CAISESTGFLHTIYF. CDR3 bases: TGTGCCATCAGTGAGTCGACAGGGTTCCTTCACACCATATATTTT.

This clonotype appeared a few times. The CDR3 spells CASSLARSADTQYF. The CDR3 DNA reads as TGCGCCAGCAGCTTGGCGAGATCGGCAGATACGCAGTATTTT. This chain uses TRBV5-1 with TRBJ2-3; D call uncertain. This CDR3 region has 14 residues. Looked up from germline, CDR1 is SGHRS and CDR2 is YFSETQ. The V and J ends lost 0 bases and 4 bases respectively, with 9 bases between them.